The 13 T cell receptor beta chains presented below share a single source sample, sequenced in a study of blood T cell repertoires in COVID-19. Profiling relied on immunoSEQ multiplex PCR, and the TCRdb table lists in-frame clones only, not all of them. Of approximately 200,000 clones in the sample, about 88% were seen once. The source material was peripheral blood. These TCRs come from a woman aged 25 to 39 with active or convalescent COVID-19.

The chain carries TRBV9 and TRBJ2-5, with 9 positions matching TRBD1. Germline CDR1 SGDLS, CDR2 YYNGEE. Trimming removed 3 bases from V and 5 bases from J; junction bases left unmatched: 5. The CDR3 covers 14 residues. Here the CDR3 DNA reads TGTGCCAGCAGCGCCGGGGACAGGGTGGAGACCCAGTACTTC. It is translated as CASSAGDRVETQYF.

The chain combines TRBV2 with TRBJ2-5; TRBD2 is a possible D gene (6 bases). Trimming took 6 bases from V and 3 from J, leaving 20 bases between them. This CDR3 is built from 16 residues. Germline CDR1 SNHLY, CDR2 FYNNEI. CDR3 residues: CASRASGLRQKETQYF. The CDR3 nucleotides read TGTGCCAGCAGAGCCTCGGGACTCCGGCAAAAAGAGACCCAGTACTTC. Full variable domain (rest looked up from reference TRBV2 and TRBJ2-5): EPEVTQTPSHQVTQMGQEVILRCVPISNHLYFYWYRQILGQKVEFLVSFYNNEISEKSEIFDDQFSVERPDGSNFTLKIRSTKLEDSAMYFCASRASGLRQKETQYFGPGTRLLVL.

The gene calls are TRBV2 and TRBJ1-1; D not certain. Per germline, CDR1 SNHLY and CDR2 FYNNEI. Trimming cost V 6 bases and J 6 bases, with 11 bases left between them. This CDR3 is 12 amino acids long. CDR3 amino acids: CASRRVLAEAFF. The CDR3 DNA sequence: TGTGCCAGCAGGAGGGTGTTGGCTGAAGCTTTCTTT.

The CDR3: CASTLDWDTEAFF. The CDR3 DNA is TGTGCCAGCACCTTGGACTGGGACACTGAAGCTTTCTTT. The rearrangement joins TRBV27 to TRBJ1-1; no firm D call. The CDR3 sequence is 13 residues long. From germline, CDR1 is MNHEY and CDR2 SMNVEV (reference sequence). The V and J ends lost 7 bases and 3 bases respectively, with 12 bases between them.

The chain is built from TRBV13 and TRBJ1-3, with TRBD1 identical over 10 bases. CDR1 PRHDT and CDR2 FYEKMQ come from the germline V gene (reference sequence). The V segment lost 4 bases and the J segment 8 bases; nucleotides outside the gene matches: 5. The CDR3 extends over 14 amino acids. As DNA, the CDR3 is TGTGCCAGCAGCTCGACAGGGGGCGCGCACACCATATATTTT. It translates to CASSSTGGAHTIYF.

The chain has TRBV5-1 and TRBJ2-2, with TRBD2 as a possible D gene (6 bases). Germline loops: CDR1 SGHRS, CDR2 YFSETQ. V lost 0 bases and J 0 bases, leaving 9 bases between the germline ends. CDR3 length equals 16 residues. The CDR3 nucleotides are TGCGCCAGCAGCTTGGGACTAGACTCGAACACCGGGGAGCTGTTTTTT. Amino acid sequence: CASSLGLDSNTGELFF.

The CDR3 coding sequence is TGTGCCAGCAGCCAAGTTGACAGGGGTGGCAATCAGCCCCAGCATTTT. This translates into CASSQVDRGGNQPQHF. The gene calls are TRBV4-2 and TRBJ1-5, with 8 bases fitting TRBD1. CDR3 length: 16 amino acids. With V trimmed by 1 base and J by 2 bases, 4 bases remained unmatched. The V gene's germline CDR1 is LGHNA and CDR2 YNFKEQ.

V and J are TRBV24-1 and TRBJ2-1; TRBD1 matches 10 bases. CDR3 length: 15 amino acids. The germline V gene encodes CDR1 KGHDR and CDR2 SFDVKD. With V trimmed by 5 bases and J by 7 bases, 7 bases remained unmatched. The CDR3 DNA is TGTGCCACCAGTGGTGCCGGGACAGGGGAGAATGAGCAGTTCTTC. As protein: CATSGAGTGENEQFF.

DNA of the CDR3: TGTGCCAGCAGCCTCCGTGGGGAGGGGGTACGGGGGAGTTCACCCCTCCACTTT. The encoded protein is CASSLRGEGVRGSSPLHF. The V gene is TRBV14, the J gene TRBJ1-6, with D tentatively TRBD1 (6 bases). Trimming shortened V by 4 bases and J by 9 bases, and 25 bases separated the two germline ends. CDR1 and CDR2 from the germline V gene are SGHDN and FVKESK. CDR3 size: 18 residues.

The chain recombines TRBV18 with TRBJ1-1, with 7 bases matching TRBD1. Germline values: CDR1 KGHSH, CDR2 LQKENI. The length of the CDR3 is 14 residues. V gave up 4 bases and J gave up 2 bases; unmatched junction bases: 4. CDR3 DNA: TGTGCCAGCTCACTCGGGACAGTTAACACTGAAGCTTTCTTT. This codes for CASSLGTVNTEAFF.

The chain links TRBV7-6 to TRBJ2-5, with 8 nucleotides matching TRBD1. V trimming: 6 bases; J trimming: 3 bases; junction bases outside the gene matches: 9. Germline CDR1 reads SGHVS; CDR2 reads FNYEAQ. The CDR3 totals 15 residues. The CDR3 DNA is TGTGCCAGCAGATCGACCCGACAGGGGAAAGAGACCCAGTACTTC. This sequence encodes CASRSTRQGKETQYF.

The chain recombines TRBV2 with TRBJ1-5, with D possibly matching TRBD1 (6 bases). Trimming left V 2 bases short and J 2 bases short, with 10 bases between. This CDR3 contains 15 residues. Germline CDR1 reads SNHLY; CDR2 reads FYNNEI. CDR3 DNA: TGTGCCAGCAGTGAAAGGAACAGGGGCAATCAGCCCCAGCATTTT. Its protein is CASSERNRGNQPQHF. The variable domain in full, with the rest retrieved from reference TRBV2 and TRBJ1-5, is EPEVTQTPSHQVTQMGQEVILRCVPISNHLYFYWYRQILGQKVEFLVSFYNNEISEKSEIFDDQFSVERPDGSNFTLKIRSTKLEDSAMYFCASSERNRGNQPQHFGDGTRLSIL.

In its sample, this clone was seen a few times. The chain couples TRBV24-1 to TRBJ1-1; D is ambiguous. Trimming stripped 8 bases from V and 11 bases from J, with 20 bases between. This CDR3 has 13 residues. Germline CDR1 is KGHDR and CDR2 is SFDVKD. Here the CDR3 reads CATTLLSPSGAFF. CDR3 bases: TGTGCCACCACCCTCCTGTCCCCCTCGGGGGCTTTCTTT.